The clone carrying this T cell receptor (beta chain) occurred many times. Its antigen is not identified. The sample comes from a study of regulatory T cells in long-lasting Graves disease. Study-wide results and caveats: Persistent Graves' patients showed reduced TCR diversity versus newly diagnosed patients.

With iRepertoire HTBI primers and Arm-PCR of CDR3 regions, TCR beta libraries were built. TCRdb itself ran the multiplex PCR reads through MiXCR, one entry per CDR3 protein. The sample records some 430,000 distinct CDR3 sequences, roughly 21% being singletons. CDR1 is DFQATT and CDR2 is SNEGSKA in the germline V gene (reference sequence). Trimming took off 3 bases at V and 10 bases at J, with 15 bases between the two ends. The CDR3 extends over 12 amino acids. Time point defined: persistent/refractory GD, antithyroid drugs over 5 years with positive TRAb. Preparation of the TCR library used RNA extracted from PBMCs.

This sequence joins TRBV20-1 and TRBJ1-1, with a tentative D call TRBD1 (5 bases). The receptor comes from a female donor with Graves disease. Material: peripheral blood mononuclear cells (PBMCs), obtained when the disease was refractory, from a patient treated with antithyroid drugs. The CDR3 region has the DNA TGCAGTGCTAGCCGCGCAGGGTATGGAGCTTTCTTT. Protein product: CSASRAGYGAFF.